This is a list of T cell receptor beta chains from one sample in a study of shared T cell receptors in the human thymus. The data were produced by immunoSEQ multiplex PCR, yet TCRdb's version contains in-frame clones alone and is incomplete. The sample comprises about 660,000 clones, about 87% of which are singletons, and 0.0094% rests with the top ten. The sample also formed part of further work on human thymus T cells.

The sample comprised thymocytes. The receptors shown here come from a boy in the first two years of life with a congenital heart defect. The CDR3 runs from the conserved cysteine through the conserved F or W. Each record gives: V gene, D gene, J gene, clone size, CDR3 DNA, CDR3 protein. The D gene is left open where the match is weak. Clone size is given for some rows only: seen once, a few or many times, or a class if the clone is expanded.

TRBV27	TRBD1	TRBJ2-7	.	TGTGCCAGCAGTTTTTTTAGGCCCCCAGCGGGACAGGGGTCTCACGAGCAGTACTTC	CASSFFRPPAGQGSHEQYF
TRBV7-9	TRBD1	TRBJ2-7	.	TGTGCCAGCACCGCGTTACAGGGGGGAACCTACGAGCAGTACTTC	CASTALQGGTYEQYF
TRBV6-5	.	TRBJ2-1	once	TGTGCCAGCAGTAAAAGTACAGGGAAGGATGAGCAGTTCTTC	CASSKSTGKDEQFF
TRBV11-3	TRBD2	TRBJ2-3	once	TGTGCCAGCAGCTCACTAGCGGGTGGAGATACGCAGTATTTT	CASSSLAGGDTQYF
TRBV12-5	.	TRBJ1-3	.	TGTGCTAGTGGTTCCCCTGAGGACACCATATATTTT	CASGSPEDTIYF
TRBV9	TRBD2	TRBJ2-1	.	TGTGCCAGCAGCGTAGCGGGGGGTTCCTACAATGAGCAGTTCTTC	CASSVAGGSYNEQFF
TRBV28	.	TRBJ1-5	.	TGTGCCAGCAGTACAAACAGGGTTAGCAATCAGCCCCAGCATTTT	CASSTNRVSNQPQHF
TRBV15	.	TRBJ1-2	.	TGTGCCACCAGCAGAGAACCTGGACTGGGCGATGGCTACACCTTC	CATSREPGLGDGYTF
TRBV2	.	TRBJ1-5	few	TGTGCCAGCAGTGACAGGGGCCTTTGCAATCAGCCCCAGCATTTT	CASSDRGLCNQPQHF
TRBV9	.	TRBJ2-5	.	TGTGCCAGCAGCCTGACTTCCGGGAGCCAAGAGACCCAGTACTTC	CASSLTSGSQETQYF
TRBV4-1	.	TRBJ1-4	.	TGCGCCAGCAGCCAAGTTTTCAGGGAGGATGAAAAACTGTTTTTT	CASSQVFREDEKLFF
TRBV5-6	.	TRBJ2-2	.	TGTGCCAGCAGCTTGGCCGCGAGGGCCCCCTCCGGGGAGCTGTTTTTT	CASSLAARAPSGELFF
TRBV4-1	.	TRBJ1-2	.	TGCGCCAGCAGCCAAGACGGGTATGGCTACACCTTC	CASSQDGYGYTF
TRBV6-5	TRBD1	TRBJ2-7	.	TGTGCCAGCAACGACAGGGGGCGAACCTACGAGCAGTACTTC	CASNDRGRTYEQYF
TRBV5-1	TRBD2	TRBJ2-1	.	TGCGCCAGCAGCTTGATAGCGGGAGGGGATGAGCAGTTCTTC	CASSLIAGGDEQFF
TRBV6-1	.	TRBJ1-6	.	TGTGCCAGCAGTTTAGGGACTAATCGGAATTCCCCCCTCCACTTT	CASSLGTNRNSPLHF
TRBV7-9	TRBD2	TRBJ2-7	.	TGTGCCAGCAGCTTAAATAACCCTCTAGCGGGGACAGCCTACGAGCAGTACTTC	CASSLNNPLAGTAYEQYF
TRBV5-8	.	TRBJ2-7	few	TGTGCCAGCAGCTGGGCCCATGAAATACCTATCGTGGAGCAGTACTTC	CASSWAHEIPIVEQYF
TRBV6-5	TRBD1	TRBJ1-6	.	TGTGCCAGCAGAAAAAACAGGGGAGTGGATTCACCCCTCCACTTT	CASRKNRGVDSPLHF
TRBV28	TRBD1	TRBJ2-7	.	TGTGCCAGCAGCCATAGACAGGGGAGATCCTACGAGCAGTACTTC	CASSHRQGRSYEQYF
TRBV4-2	.	TRBJ1-2	.	TGTGCCAGCAGCCAAGCGGGGGGCGATGGCTACACCTTC	CASSQAGGDGYTF
TRBV4-1	.	TRBJ1-5	once	TGCGCCAGCAGCCAAGAACCGGGGCAGCCCCAGCATTTT	CASSQEPGQPQHF
TRBV28	.	TRBJ2-1	.	TGTGCCAGCAGTTTATACGGGGGGCTTTACAATGAGCAGTTCTTC	CASSLYGGLYNEQFF
TRBV28	.	TRBJ2-1	.	TGTGCCGTGACCGGGACATACAATGAGCAGTTCTTC	CAVTGTYNEQFF
TRBV15	.	TRBJ1-5	.	TGTGCCACCAGCTTGAGTCGGGAGTACCAGCCCCAGCATTTT	CATSLSREYQPQHF
TRBV6-5	.	TRBJ1-5	few	TGTGCCAGCACCAGACGGGAGAATCAGCCCCAGCATTTT	CASTRRENQPQHF
TRBV14	TRBD2	TRBJ2-2	.	TGTGCCAGCAGCCATGATCCCGGGCTAGCGGGAGCCACCGGGGAGCTGTTTTTT	CASSHDPGLAGATGELFF
TRBV7-8	TRBD2	TRBJ2-5	.	TGTGCCAGCAGCCTACGAAACCGACTAGCGGGAGGGAGGAAAGAGACCCAGTACTTC	CASSLRNRLAGGRKETQYF
TRBV30	.	TRBJ2-3	.	TGTGCCTGGAGTGAGGTAGCAACCCGCACAGATACGCAGTATTTT	CAWSEVATRTDTQYF
TRBV12-5	.	TRBJ1-1	.	TGTGCTACCACCCCTTACGGGGGGGGATTGAACACTGAAGCTTTCTTT	CATTPYGGGLNTEAFF
TRBV7-3	TRBD2	TRBJ2-1	.	TGTGCCAGCAGCTTAAGCGCCGGGGGGAATGAGCAGTTCTTC	CASSLSAGGNEQFF
TRBV19	.	TRBJ2-3	.	TGTGCCAGTGCCCTGGCGGCTAGCACAGATACGCAGTATTTT	CASALAASTDTQYF
TRBV5-1	TRBD2	TRBJ2-1	few	TGCGCCAGCAGCTCCAGACTAGCGGGGGGGAATATGTATAATGAGCAGTTCTTC	CASSSRLAGGNMYNEQFF
TRBV15	TRBD2	TRBJ2-7	.	TGTGCCACCAGCAGAGGAAGGGGACTAGCGCCATCCGAGCAGTACTTC	CATSRGRGLAPSEQYF
TRBV9	.	TRBJ1-5	.	TGTGCCAGCAGCGTCGGAGACAGTTCAAATCAGCCCCAGCATTTT	CASSVGDSSNQPQHF
TRBV6-1	TRBD1	TRBJ1-2	.	TGTGCCAGCAGCGACCAAGGGACAGGATATGGCTACACCTTC	CASSDQGTGYGYTF
TRBV5-1	.	TRBJ1-1	few	TGCGCCAGCAGGGCCTCAAACACTGAAGCTTTCTTT	CASRASNTEAFF
TRBV6-5	TRBD2	TRBJ2-2	.	TGTGCCAGCACTAGCGGGAGGCCTAACACCGGGGAGCTGTTTTTT	CASTSGRPNTGELFF
TRBV7-3	TRBD1	TRBJ2-1	.	TGTGCCAGCAGCTTCCATCCAACGGGACAGGCCAACAATGAGCAGTTCTTC	CASSFHPTGQANNEQFF
TRBV27	TRBD1	TRBJ2-7	once	TGTGCCAGCCGTCGAGCGGACAGGGTCCTCTACGAGCAGTACTTC	CASRRADRVLYEQYF
TRBV5-1	.	TRBJ1-2	.	TGCGCCAGCAGCTGGACAGACAATAACTATGGCTACACCTTC	CASSWTDNNYGYTF
TRBV5-4	TRBD1	TRBJ1-1	.	TGTGCCAGCAGCTTGACGACAGGGTGGACTGAAGCTTTCTTT	CASSLTTGWTEAFF